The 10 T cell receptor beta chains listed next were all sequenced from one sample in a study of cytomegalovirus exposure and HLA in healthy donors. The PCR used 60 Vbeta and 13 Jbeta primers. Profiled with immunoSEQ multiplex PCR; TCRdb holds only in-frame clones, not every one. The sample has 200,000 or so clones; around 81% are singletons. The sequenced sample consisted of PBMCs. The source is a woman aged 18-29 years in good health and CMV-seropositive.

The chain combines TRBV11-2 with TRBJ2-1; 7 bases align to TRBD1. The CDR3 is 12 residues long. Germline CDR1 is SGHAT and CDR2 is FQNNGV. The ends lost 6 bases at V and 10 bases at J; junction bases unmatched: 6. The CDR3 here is CASRFRGSEQFF. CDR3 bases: TGTGCCAGCAGGTTCAGGGGGAGCGAGCAGTTCTTC.

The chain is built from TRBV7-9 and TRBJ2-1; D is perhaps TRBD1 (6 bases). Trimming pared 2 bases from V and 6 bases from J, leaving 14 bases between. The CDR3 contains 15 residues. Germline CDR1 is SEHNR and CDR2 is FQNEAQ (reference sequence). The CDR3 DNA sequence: TGTGCCAGCAGCTTACAGAGGACAGTGGTCAATGAGCAGTTCTTC. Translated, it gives CASSLQRTVVNEQFF.

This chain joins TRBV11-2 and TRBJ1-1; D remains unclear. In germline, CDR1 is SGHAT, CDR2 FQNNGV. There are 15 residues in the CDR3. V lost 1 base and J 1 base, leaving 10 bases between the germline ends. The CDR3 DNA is TGTGCCAGCAGCTTAGTAGACGGCGGGAACACTGAAGCTTTCTTT. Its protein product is CASSLVDGGNTEAFF.

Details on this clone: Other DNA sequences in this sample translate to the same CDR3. The CDR3 DNA sequence: TGTGCCTGGGGTACGGGACAGGGGCACACTGAAGCTTTCTTT. Amino acids: CAWGTGQGHTEAFF. The chain links TRBV30 to TRBJ1-1; 10 positions match TRBD1. J gave up 3 bases and V 5 bases, and 6 bases lay outside the gene matches. CDR1 and CDR2 (germline): GTSNPN, SVGIG (reference sequence). CDR3 length: 14 amino acids.

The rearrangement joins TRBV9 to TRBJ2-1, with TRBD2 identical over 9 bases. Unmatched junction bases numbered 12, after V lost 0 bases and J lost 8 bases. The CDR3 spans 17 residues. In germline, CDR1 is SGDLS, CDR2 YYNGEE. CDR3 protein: CASSVAGGGAVLHEQFF. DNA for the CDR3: TGTGCCAGCAGCGTAGCCGGCGGGGGGGCCGTTCTCCATGAGCAGTTCTTC.

CDR3 DNA sequence: TGTGCCTGGAGTGTAGGGGGGGGTATGGACGGCTACACCTTC. Translating gives CAWSVGGGMDGYTF. The chain uses TRBV30 and TRBJ1-2, with D perhaps matching TRBD1 (6 bases). The V end was cut by 0 bases, the J end by 8 bases, with 16 bases between. This CDR3 has 14 amino acids. CDR1 and CDR2 from the germline V gene are GTSNPN and SVGIG (reference sequence). The full variable domain, rest sourced from reference TRBV30 and TRBJ1-2, is SQTIHQWPATLVQPVGSPLSLECTVEGTSNPNLYWYRQAAGRGLQLLFYSVGIGQISSEVPQNLSASRPQDRQFILSSKKLLLSDSGFYLCAWSVGGGMDGYTFGSGTRLTVV.

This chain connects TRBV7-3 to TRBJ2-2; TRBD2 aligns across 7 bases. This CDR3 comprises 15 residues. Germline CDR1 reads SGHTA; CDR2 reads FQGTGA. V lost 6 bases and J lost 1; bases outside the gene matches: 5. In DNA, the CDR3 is TGTGCCAGCAGGCCCGGGGGGTTGAACACCGGGGAGCTGTTTTTT. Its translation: CASRPGGLNTGELFF.

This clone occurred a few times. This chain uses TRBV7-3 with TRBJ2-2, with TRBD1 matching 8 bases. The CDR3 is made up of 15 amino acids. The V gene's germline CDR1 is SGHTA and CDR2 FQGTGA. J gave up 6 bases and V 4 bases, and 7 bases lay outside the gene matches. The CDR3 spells CASSSDRGGAGELFF. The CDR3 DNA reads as TGTGCCAGCAGCTCCGACAGGGGAGGAGCCGGGGAGCTGTTTTTT.

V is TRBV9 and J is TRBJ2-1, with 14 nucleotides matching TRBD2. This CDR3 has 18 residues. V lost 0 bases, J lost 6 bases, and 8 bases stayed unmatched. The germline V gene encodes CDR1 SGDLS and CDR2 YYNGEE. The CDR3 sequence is CASSVAGTSGGFFNEQFF. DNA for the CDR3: TGTGCCAGCAGCGTAGCTGGGACTAGCGGGGGATTTTTCAATGAGCAGTTCTTC.

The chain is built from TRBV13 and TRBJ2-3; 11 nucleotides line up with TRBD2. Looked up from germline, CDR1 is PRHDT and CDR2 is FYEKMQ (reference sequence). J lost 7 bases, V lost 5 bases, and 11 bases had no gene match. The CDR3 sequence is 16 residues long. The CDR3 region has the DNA TGTGCCAGCAGCACCAAGACTAGCGGGGCCGAGTATACGCAGTATTTT. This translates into CASSTKTSGAEYTQYF.